One sample yielded the 30 T cell receptor beta chains listed below, sequenced in a study of cytomegalovirus exposure and HLA in healthy donors. Amplification used 60 Vbeta primers and 13 Jbeta primers. TCRdb's copy holds only in-frame clones and misses some; the assay was immunoSEQ multiplex PCR. This sample has fewer than 140,000 clones, with 71% found just once. Sample: PBMCs. The receptors stem from a female donor in good health and CMV-seronegative.

This rearrangement joins TRBV7-2 to TRBJ2-5, with 7 bases identical to TRBD2. Germline-derived CDR1 and CDR2 are SGHTA and FQGNSA. J was trimmed by 1 base and V by 3 bases; bases with no gene match: 5. The CDR3 consists of 15 residues. The chain's CDR3 is CASSLKRLAQETQYF. The CDR3 bases are TGTGCCAGCAGCTTGAAGAGACTAGCCCAAGAGACCCAGTACTTC.

This chain links TRBV7-2 with TRBJ2-2; D possibly corresponds to TRBD1 (5 bases). With 2 bases removed from V and 7 bases from J, the gap between germline ends came to 11 bases. CDR3 size: 14 residues. Germline V gene data show CDR1 as SGHTA and CDR2 as FQGNSA. CDR3 sequence (DNA): TGTGCCAGCAGCTTAATGGGTCAGGGCGGGGAGCTGTTTTTT. Its protein is CASSLMGQGGELFF. The full variable domain, rest sourced from reference TRBV7-2 and TRBJ2-2, is GAGVSQSPSNKVTEKGKDVELRCDPISGHTALYWYRQSLGQGLEFLIYFQGNSAPDKSGLPSDRFSAERTGGSVSTLTIQRTQQEDSAVYLCASSLMGQGGELFFGEGSRLTVL.

Remarks on this clone: This sample also contains other DNA sequences that code for the same CDR3. The chain employs TRBV9 and TRBJ2-5; D might be TRBD2 (7 bases). V lost 0 bases and J 5 bases, leaving 11 bases between the germline ends. Germline assignment: CDR1 SGDLS and CDR2 YYNGEE. This CDR3 contains 14 residues. CDR3 protein: CASSVGGGLETQYF. The CDR3 DNA follows: TGTGCCAGCAGCGTAGGGGGGGGGCTGGAGACCCAGTACTTC.

This sequence joins TRBV5-1 and TRBJ1-2, with a possible D match to TRBD1 (5 bases). V lost 0 bases and J lost 7, with 13 bases in between. This CDR3 is 14 amino acids long. Germline CDR1 reads SGHRS; CDR2 reads YFSETQ. CDR3 nucleotide sequence: TGCGCCAGCAGCTTGGGTCAGGGTTTACTTGGCTACACCTTC. Its translation is CASSLGQGLLGYTF.

This sequence joins TRBV7-6 and TRBJ2-5; D unresolved. V was cut by 1 base and J by 1 base, with 7 bases left in between. The CDR3 is 14 amino acids. Germline V gene lookup returns CDR1 SGHVS and CDR2 FNYEAQ. The CDR3: CASSLGSGQETQYF. The CDR3 DNA is TGTGCCAGCAGCTTAGGTTCAGGCCAAGAGACCCAGTACTTC.

The rearrangement links TRBV5-1 to TRBJ1-2; D uncertain. In germline, CDR1 is SGHRS, CDR2 YFSETQ. Trimming stripped 4 bases from V and 5 bases from J, with 12 bases between. The CDR3 contains 13 residues. CDR3 sequence: CASSLTRRYGYTF. The CDR3 DNA follows: TGCGCCAGCAGCCTGACCAGGAGGTATGGCTACACCTTC.

The gene calls are TRBV15 and TRBJ2-3; no definite D call. CDR3 size: 17 residues. The V gene's germline CDR1 is LNHNV and CDR2 YYDKDF (reference sequence). Deletions cut 3 bases from V and 1 base from J, with 17 bases between. CDR3 region: CATSSASSSRGTDTQYF. In DNA form, the CDR3 reads TGTGCCACCAGCAGCGCTTCGAGCTCCCGGGGCACAGATACGCAGTATTTT.

The CDR3 protein is CASSSTGTGYEKLFF. Here the CDR3 DNA reads TGTGCCAGCAGCTCGACCGGGACAGGGTATGAAAAACTGTTTTTT. The rearrangement links TRBV5-8 to TRBJ1-4; 9 positions match TRBD1. The CDR3 is 15 residues long. Trimming at V came to 3 bases and at J to 6 bases, leaving 6 bases not matched to a gene. In germline, CDR1 is SGHTS, CDR2 YDEGEE. Filled out from reference TRBV5-8 and TRBJ1-4, the complete variable domain reads EAGVTQSPTHLIKTRGQQATLRCSPISGHTSVYWYQQALGLGLQFLLWYDEGEERNRGNFPPRFSGRQFPNYSSELNVNALELEDSALYLCASSSTGTGYEKLFFGSGTQLSVL.

The chain employs TRBV28 and TRBJ2-6; possible D gene TRBD2, 5 bases. There are 15 residues in the CDR3. Germline V gene sequence: CDR1 MDHEN, CDR2 SYDVKM. Trimming shortened V by 3 bases and J by 2 bases, and 8 bases separated the two germline ends. CDR3 region: CASSFGGPGANVLTF. In nucleotides, the CDR3 is TGTGCCAGCAGTTTCGGAGGTCCTGGGGCCAACGTCCTGACTTTC.

This chain links TRBV7-7 with TRBJ2-1; no firm D call. Germline CDR1 reads SSHAT; CDR2 reads FNYEAQ (reference sequence). The CDR3 is made up of 14 amino acids. The V end was cut by 5 bases, the J end by 0 bases, with 8 bases between. The CDR3, as DNA: TGTGCCAGCAGCGTATCCGGCTCCTACAATGAGCAGTTCTTC. Its protein is CASSVSGSYNEQFF.

This clone turned up a few times. The chain uses TRBV7-8 and TRBJ2-6; D perhaps matches TRBD1 (6 bases). CDR1 is SGHVS, CDR2 FQNEAQ, per germline. V lost 3 bases to trimming and J lost 0 bases, with 15 bases between them. This CDR3 is 18 amino acids long. CDR3 residues: CASSLFRGGLSGANVLTF. CDR3 sequence (DNA): TGTGCCAGCAGCTTGTTCAGGGGCGGTCTCTCTGGGGCCAACGTCCTGACTTTC.

V is TRBV7-3 and J is TRBJ2-5, with TRBD2 matching 14 bases. Germline lookup yields CDR1 SGHTA and CDR2 FQGTGA. V dropped 5 bases and J dropped 4; count of bases not matched to a gene: 18. This CDR3 region has 20 residues. The DNA for the CDR3 is TGTGCCAGCAGCCCTTCACCTAGACTAGCGGGAGGGCGGGGAGTAGAGACCCAGTACTTC. It translates to CASSPSPRLAGGRGVETQYF.

CDR3 coding DNA: TGTGCCACCAGCACCAGGGGGTTTGATGAAAAACTGTTTTTT. This translates into CATSTRGFDEKLFF. The chain combines TRBV15 with TRBJ1-4, with TRBD1 identical over 7 bases. V shed 4 bases, J shed 6 bases, and the junction held 5 bases outside the gene matches. CDR3 length: 14 residues. Per the germline V gene, CDR1 is LNHNV and CDR2 is YYDKDF (reference sequence).

The chain is built from TRBV5-1 and TRBJ2-4; 11 bases fit TRBD2. Germline assignment: CDR1 SGHRS and CDR2 YFSETQ. V was pared by 5 bases and J by 9 bases, with 7 bases of the junction left unmatched. The CDR3 totals 14 residues. CDR3 sequence: CASSQTSGKVIQYF. The CDR3 DNA follows: TGCGCCAGCAGTCAGACTAGCGGGAAGGTCATTCAGTACTTC.

This clone was counted only a few times. The rearrangement uses TRBV4-3 and TRBJ2-5; 8 bases are a match to TRBD2. Germline CDR1 LGHNA, CDR2 YSLEER. J lost 5 bases, V lost 0 bases, and 2 bases had no gene match. CDR3 length equals 14 residues. CDR3 DNA: TGCGCCAGCAGCCAAGAGAGCGGGAGTGAGACCCAGTACTTC. Its translation: CASSQESGSETQYF.

The chain joins TRBV23-1 to TRBJ1-2; a weak D match, TRBD1 (5 bases). TRBV23-1 is an ORF for which the function is uncertain. V was trimmed by 3 bases and J by 3 bases, leaving 23 bases between them. This CDR3 comprises 18 residues. This chain's CDR3 is CASSQVGGTLGEHYGYTF. In DNA form, the CDR3 reads TGCGCCAGCAGTCAGGTGGGGGGGACCCTAGGCGAACACTATGGCTACACCTTC.

This clone was observed a few times. This sequence joins TRBV6-4 and TRBJ2-3; 9 bases agree with TRBD1. J lost 4 bases, V lost 6 bases, and 5 bases had no gene match. There are 14 residues in the CDR3. The germline CDR1 and CDR2 sequences are MRHNA and SNTAGT. The CDR3 DNA sequence: TGTGCCAGCAGCCCCGACAGGGGGGCAGATACGCAGTATTTT. Translation gives CASSPDRGADTQYF.

This clone was found a few times. The chain has TRBV11-3 and TRBJ2-1; 14 bases line up with TRBD2. Germline V gene data show CDR1 as SGHNT and CDR2 as YENEEA. Trimming cost V 4 bases and J 6 bases; bases outside gene matches: 5. The CDR3 has 16 residues. In nucleotides, the CDR3 is TGTGCCAGCAGCTCACAGACTAGCGGGAGGGTCAATGAGCAGTTCTTC. Amino acids: CASSSQTSGRVNEQFF.

This clone has more than one count but fewer than ten. The V call is TRBV7-2, the J call TRBJ2-1; 10 bases map to TRBD2. Germline trimming cut 8 bases from V and 7 bases from J; bases unmatched to any gene: 8. This CDR3 comprises 14 residues. The germline V gene has CDR1 SGHTA and CDR2 FQGNSA. CDR3 sequence reads: CASGKGLALNEQFF. CDR3 sequence (DNA): TGTGCCAGCGGAAAGGGACTAGCGCTAAATGAGCAGTTCTTC.

This chain connects TRBV19 to TRBJ2-3; 9 bases align to TRBD2. The V and J ends lost 5 bases and 2 bases, in that order; junction bases with no gene match: 5. Per germline, CDR1 LNHDA and CDR2 SQIVND (reference sequence). The CDR3 totals 15 residues. The CDR3 protein is CASSALAGHTDTQYF. The CDR3 coding sequence is TGTGCCAGTAGTGCACTAGCGGGCCACACAGATACGCAGTATTTT. Filled out from reference TRBV19 and TRBJ2-3, the complete variable domain reads DGGITQSPKYLFRKEGQNVTLSCEQNLNHDAMYWYRQDPGQGLRLIYYSQIVNDFQKGDIAEGYSVSREKKESFPLTVTSAQKNPTAFYLCASSALAGHTDTQYFGPGTRLTVL.

This clone was recorded a few times. This chain links TRBV2 with TRBJ2-2; TRBD2 aligns across 11 bases. After removal of 1 base from V and 6 bases from J, the junction contained 7 bases not matched to a gene. The CDR3 contains 17 residues. From germline, CDR1 is SNHLY and CDR2 FYNNEI. The CDR3, as DNA: TGTGCCAGCAGTGAAGGCTTACTAGCGGGAGTTCCCGGGGAGCTGTTTTTT. This codes for CASSEGLLAGVPGELFF.

The V and J genes are TRBV15 and TRBJ2-1; D is unclear. The CDR3 runs 16 residues. Germline-derived CDR1 and CDR2 are LNHNV and YYDKDF (reference sequence). Trimming pared 0 bases from V and 4 bases from J, leaving 13 bases between. The CDR3 coding sequence is TGTGCCACCAGCAGAGATAGCCTACGGTTGTACAATGAGCAGTTCTTC. It yields the protein CATSRDSLRLYNEQFF.

The chain has TRBV7-8 and TRBJ1-4; TRBD1 agrees at 10 bases. Per germline, CDR1 SGHVS and CDR2 FQNEAQ. V trimming: 3 bases; J trimming: 7 bases; junction bases outside the gene matches: 8. The CDR3 loop spans 16 amino acids. The CDR3 region has the DNA TGTGCCAGCAGCTTTCTAGGGACAGGGGCGGGTGAAAAACTGTTTTTT. Its translation: CASSFLGTGAGEKLFF.

The V call is TRBV6-5, the J call TRBJ2-1; unclear D gene. V lost 8 bases and J 0 bases, leaving 14 bases between the germline ends. The CDR3 extends over 15 amino acids. Per the germline V gene, CDR1 is MNHEY and CDR2 is SVGAGI. CDR3 DNA: TGTGCCAGCCGTCTCGCGGAGAGCTCCTACAATGAGCAGTTCTTC. Protein: CASRLAESSYNEQFF.

This clone has a single count. V is TRBV25-1 and J is TRBJ2-7; 10 bases fit TRBD2. Trimming removed 3 bases from V and 9 bases from J; junction bases left unmatched: 8. Germline CDR1 and CDR2: MGHDK and SYGVNS. The CDR3 is 14 amino acids. CDR3 in amino acids: CASSEALAGVRQYF. In DNA form, the CDR3 reads TGTGCCAGCAGTGAGGCCCTAGCGGGAGTGCGGCAGTACTTC.

The table lists this clone with a few counts. The chain carries TRBV2 and TRBJ2-4, with unresolved D. The germline gives CDR1 SNHLY, CDR2 FYNNEI. This CDR3 has 14 residues. Between the trimmed V and J ends, which lost 4 bases and 0 bases, there was a span of 7 bases. The CDR3 DNA sequence: TGTGCCAGCAGTGTGTTTATAGCCAAAAACATTCAGTACTTC. This encodes CASSVFIAKNIQYF.

The rearrangement joins TRBV6-1 to TRBJ1-1; 8 positions match TRBD1. Germline assignment: CDR1 MNHNS and CDR2 SASEGT. The CDR3 is made up of 15 amino acids. J gave up 0 bases and V 4 bases, and 4 bases lay outside the gene matches. The CDR3 DNA reads as TGTGCCAGCAGTGGGACAGGGAACATGAACACTGAAGCTTTCTTT. Amino acids: CASSGTGNMNTEAFF.

This clone was recorded a few times. The rearrangement joins TRBV7-9 to TRBJ2-6; D is unresolved. Looked up from germline, CDR1 is SEHNR and CDR2 is FQNEAQ (reference sequence). Trimming shortened V by 5 bases and J by 4 bases, and 6 bases separated the two germline ends. This CDR3 has 13 amino acids. CDR3 sequence reads: CASSPVGANVLTF. The CDR3 bases are TGTGCCAGCAGCCCTGTCGGGGCCAACGTCCTGACTTTC.

The V and J genes are TRBV6-1 and TRBJ2-1; 8 bases fit TRBD1. Trimming at V came to 3 bases and at J to 10 bases, leaving 8 bases not matched to a gene. The germline V gene encodes CDR1 MNHNS and CDR2 SASEGT. CDR3 length: 14 residues. CDR3 loop: CASSETGVFGEQFF. The CDR3 bases are TGTGCCAGCAGTGAGACAGGGGTGTTCGGGGAGCAGTTCTTC.

This sequence joins TRBV7-9 and TRBJ2-7, with 13 bases that match TRBD2. The CDR3 runs 15 residues. CDR1 is SEHNR, CDR2 FQNEAQ, per germline (reference sequence). The V gene end was trimmed by 8 bases and the J gene end by 3 bases; junction bases not matched to a gene: 7. The CDR3 region is CASFGLAGDRYEQYF. Written as DNA, the CDR3 is TGTGCCAGCTTCGGACTAGCGGGAGACCGCTACGAGCAGTACTTC. The complete variable domain, with remaining parts taken from reference TRBV7-9 and TRBJ2-7, reads DTGVSQNPRHKITKRGQNVTFRCDPISEHNRLYWYRQTLGQGPEFLTYFQNEAQLEKSRLLSDRFSAERPKGSFSTLEIQRTEQGDSAMYLCASFGLAGDRYEQYFGPGTRLTVT.